This T cell receptor beta chain was retrieved from a study of blood T cell repertoires in COVID-19. Study-level background: Whether acute or convalescent, the COVID-19 samples came from the United States, Italy and Spain. PBMCs, B-cell-depleted T cells, or T cells were the source of the cDNA or gDNA that made up the material.

Enrolment of Seattle patients took place during active infection, and they were followed longitudinally. Authors' data handling: Estimated nucleated cell counts came from reference gene primer amplification. TCRdb keeps only in-frame clones here, not all; method: immunoSEQ multiplex PCR. D and trimming come from the DNA, and the V and J calls and clone size come from that table. The sample yields some 160,000 clones, 85% to 90% seen once. Germline values: CDR1 SGHRS, CDR2 YFSETQ. V shed 2 bases, J shed 3 bases, and the junction held 3 bases outside the gene matches. The CDR3 has 15 amino acids. This receptor was taken from a woman between 65 and 79 years old with COVID-19, enrolled during active disease. This chain links TRBV5-1 with TRBJ2-1; 9 positions agree with TRBD2. Sequenced sample: peripheral blood. CDR3 nucleotides: TGCGCCAGCAGCTTTGCTAGCGGGGTCTACAATGAGCAGTTCTTC. Translated: CASSFASGVYNEQFF.